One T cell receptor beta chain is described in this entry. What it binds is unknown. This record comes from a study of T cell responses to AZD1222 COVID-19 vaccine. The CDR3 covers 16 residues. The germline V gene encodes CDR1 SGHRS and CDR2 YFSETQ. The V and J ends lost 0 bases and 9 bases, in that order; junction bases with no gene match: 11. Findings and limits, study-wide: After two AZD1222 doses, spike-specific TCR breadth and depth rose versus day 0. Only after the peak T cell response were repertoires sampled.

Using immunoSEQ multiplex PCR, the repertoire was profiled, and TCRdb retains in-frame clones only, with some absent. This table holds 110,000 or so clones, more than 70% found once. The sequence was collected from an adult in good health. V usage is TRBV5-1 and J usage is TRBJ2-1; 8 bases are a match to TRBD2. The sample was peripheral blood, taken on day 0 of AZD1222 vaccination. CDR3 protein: CASSLAWGAGVGEQFF. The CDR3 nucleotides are TGCGCCAGCAGCTTGGCGTGGGGAGCGGGAGTCGGTGAGCAGTTCTTC.